A single sample gave rise to the 24 T cell receptor beta chains below, sequenced in a study of blood T cell repertoires in COVID-19. Produced via immunoSEQ multiplex PCR; TCRdb's table is partial and in-frame only. The table records almost 400,000 clones, 70% to 90% of them present only once. Sequenced input: peripheral blood. Receptors originate from a woman aged 60-70 years with COVID-19, enrolled during active disease.

CDR3 sequence: CATSPRRQVKNGNQPQHF. DNA for the CDR3: TGTGCCACCAGCCCCCGGAGACAGGTAAAGAATGGCAATCAGCCCCAGCATTTT. The V gene is TRBV15, the J gene TRBJ1-5, with TRBD1 as a possible D gene (6 bases). The CDR3 extends over 18 amino acids. Germline-derived CDR1 and CDR2 are LNHNV and YYDKDF (reference sequence). Trimming cost V 5 bases and J 2 bases, with 22 bases left between them.

There are a few counts of this clone. V is TRBV18 and J is TRBJ1-1; TRBD1 agrees at 7 bases. This CDR3 comprises 14 residues. Germline assignment: CDR1 KGHSH and CDR2 LQKENI. Losses at the gene ends were 5 bases for V and 1 base for J; bases not matched to a gene: 4. CDR3 DNA: TGTGCCAGCTCAACCGGGACAGCGAACACTGAAGCTTTCTTT. It translates to CASSTGTANTEAFF.

With respect to this clone: The same CDR3 arises from other DNA sequences in this sample as well. The V gene is TRBV5-1, the J gene TRBJ2-1; 8 bases are shared with TRBD2. Germline lookup yields CDR1 SGHRS and CDR2 YFSETQ. After removal of 4 bases from V and 0 bases from J, the junction contained 3 bases not matched to a gene. This CDR3 region has 15 residues. The CDR3: CASSPGGASYNEQFF. CDR3 DNA sequence: TGCGCCAGCAGCCCGGGGGGGGCCTCCTACAATGAGCAGTTCTTC.

This clone came up once. V usage is TRBV4-2 and J usage is TRBJ2-1; 8 bases map to TRBD2. CDR3 size: 17 residues. With 0 bases clipped from V and 4 bases from J, the junction kept 8 bases outside the gene matches. CDR1 is LGHNA, CDR2 YNFKEQ, per germline. The CDR3 spells CASSQDRSGSNYNEQFF. Written as DNA, the CDR3 is TGTGCCAGCAGCCAAGATAGAAGCGGGAGTAATTACAATGAGCAGTTCTTC.

This rearrangement joins TRBV5-5 to TRBJ2-1; no definite D call. Deletions cut 0 bases from V and 0 bases from J, with 10 bases between. CDR1 is SGHKS and CDR2 is YYEKEE in the germline V gene (reference sequence). This CDR3 is built from 16 residues. CDR3 nucleotide sequence: TGTGCCAGCAGCTTGGCCGTGATCAGCTCCTACAATGAGCAGTTCTTC. This gives the protein CASSLAVISSYNEQFF.

The chain joins TRBV10-3 to TRBJ1-1, with 9 positions matching TRBD1. The trim removed 6 bases at V and 3 bases at J, leaving 14 bases unmatched. This CDR3 comprises 17 residues. Germline V gene sequence: CDR1 ENHRY, CDR2 SYGVKD. The CDR3 coding sequence is TGTGCCATCAGCCCCGGACAGGGGACCTCGTTAGACACTGAAGCTTTCTTT. Translated: CAISPGQGTSLDTEAFF.

This clone was seen just once. The chain has TRBV3-1 (or the pseudogene TRBV3-2) and TRBJ2-5; D is ambiguous. This CDR3 spans 14 amino acids. CDR1 LGHDT and CDR2 YNNKEL come from the germline V gene (reference sequence). The V gene lost 4 bases and the J gene lost 0 bases, with 9 bases spanning the gap. DNA for the CDR3: TGTGCCAGCAGCCTCGACGGGTACCAAGAGACCCAGTACTTC. Translation: CASSLDGYQETQYF.

This sequence joins TRBV4-2 and TRBJ2-1, with D possibly TRBD1 on 6 matching bases. Germline-derived CDR1 and CDR2 are LGHNA and YNFKEQ. This CDR3 region has 14 residues. Between the trimmed V and J ends, which lost 4 bases and 8 bases, there was a span of 15 bases. CDR3 amino acids: CASSRKGGLDEQFF. The CDR3 coding sequence is TGTGCCAGCAGCCGGAAAGGGGGTTTGGATGAGCAGTTCTTC.

In this sample, this clone turned up a few times. The genes are TRBV5-6 and TRBJ2-7; tentatively, D is TRBD1 (5 bases). The CDR3 loop spans 12 amino acids. Trimming left V 1 base short and J 5 bases short, with 7 bases between. From germline, CDR1 is SGHDT and CDR2 YYEEEE. The CDR3 here is CASSLLDNEQYF. CDR3 nucleotide sequence: TGTGCCAGCAGCTTGTTGGACAACGAGCAGTACTTC.

V is TRBV19 and J is TRBJ2-3, with TRBD1 identical over 8 bases. CDR3 length equals 14 residues. Per the germline V gene, CDR1 is LNHDA and CDR2 is SQIVND (reference sequence). Germline trimming cut 7 bases from V and 4 bases from J; bases unmatched to any gene: 7. The CDR3 DNA reads as TGTGCCAGTATGATGGACAGGGCGGCAGATACGCAGTATTTT. Encoded protein: CASMMDRAADTQYF.

This chain joins TRBV23-1 and TRBJ1-6; D remains unclear. TRBV23-1 is placed among ORFs of uncertain function. V lost 2 bases and J lost 3, with 17 bases in between. CDR3 length equals 18 residues. The CDR3 sequence: CASSQRGRLTLYNSPLHF. CDR3 DNA: TGCGCCAGCAGTCAACGCGGGCGGTTGACCCTCTATAATTCACCCCTCCACTTT.

The chain is built from TRBV7-6 and TRBJ1-5; D perhaps matches TRBD1 (5 bases). Germline V gene sequence: CDR1 SGHVS, CDR2 FNYEAQ. The CDR3 is 16 amino acids. The germline V and J ends were trimmed by 1 base and 7 bases, with 17 bases remaining between them. The CDR3 DNA sequence: TGTGCCAGCAGCTTAGGGAGCTCAGGGCTGGGGCAGCCCCAGCATTTT. Translating gives CASSLGSSGLGQPQHF. Complete variable domain (other parts from reference TRBV7-6 and TRBJ1-5): GAGVSQSPRYKVTKRGQDVALRCDPISGHVSLYWYRQALGQGPEFLTYFNYEAQQDKSGLPNDRFSAERPEGSISTLTIQRTEQRDSAMYRCASSLGSSGLGQPQHFGDGTRLSIL.

The gene calls are TRBV15 and TRBJ1-2; D is possibly TRBD1 (5 bases). Germline V lookup: CDR1 LNHNV, CDR2 YYDKDF (reference sequence). The CDR3 has 14 amino acids. V lost 3 bases, J lost 8 bases, and 16 bases lay in between. The CDR3 bases are TGTGCCACCAGCAGGATCAACGCAGGGTCCGGCTACACCTTC. Translation gives CATSRINAGSGYTF.

The V call is TRBV3-1 (or the pseudogene TRBV3-2), the J call TRBJ1-4, with TRBD1 identical over 9 bases. The V segment lost 7 bases and the J segment 6 bases; nucleotides outside the gene matches: 9. The CDR3 is 15 residues long. CDR1 and CDR2 (germline): LGHDT, YNNKEL (reference sequence). The chain's CDR3 is CASNPTGGEDEKLFF. DNA of the CDR3: TGTGCCAGCAACCCCACAGGGGGCGAGGATGAAAAACTGTTTTTT.

J is TRBJ1-3 and V is TRBV3-1 (or the pseudogene TRBV3-2), with D perhaps TRBD1 (6 bases). V lost 4 bases and J lost 4, with 14 bases in between. The CDR3 is 15 amino acids. Looked up from germline, CDR1 is LGHDT and CDR2 is YNNKEL (reference sequence). This CDR3 reads CASSPLGAGGNTIYF. CDR3 bases: TGTGCCAGCAGCCCCTTGGGGGCTGGCGGAAACACCATATATTTT.

The V gene is TRBV19, the J gene TRBJ1-1, with a weak D call TRBD1 (5 bases). V lost 5 bases to trimming and J lost 7 bases, with 20 bases between them. From germline, CDR1 is LNHDA and CDR2 SQIVND (reference sequence). The CDR3 has 15 residues. The CDR3 DNA sequence: TGTGCCAGTAGTCGGCAATTCGGGACTACGGATGAAGCTTTCTTT. This sequence encodes CASSRQFGTTDEAFF.

The chain joins TRBV29-1 to TRBJ1-2, with D hard to call. CDR1 SQVTM and CDR2 ANQGSEA come from the germline V gene. The CDR3 runs 11 residues. V was pared by 4 bases and J by 4 bases, with 7 bases between. CDR3 residues: CSVVRVYGYTF. In DNA form, the CDR3 reads TGCAGCGTTGTTCGGGTCTATGGCTACACCTTC.

J is TRBJ1-5 and V is TRBV18; D not resolved. Germline V gives CDR1 KGHSH, CDR2 LQKENI. V dropped 3 bases and J dropped 2 bases, with 8 bases sitting between them. The CDR3 runs 14 residues. CDR3 residues: CASSPLPGNQPQHF. The CDR3 DNA reads TGTGCCAGCTCACCTCTCCCGGGCAATCAGCCCCAGCATTTT.

The sample holds a few counts of this clone. This chain uses TRBV19 with TRBJ1-5, with TRBD1 matching over 7 bases. With V trimmed by 4 bases and J by 4 bases, 7 bases remained unmatched. Germline CDR1 is LNHDA and CDR2 is SQIVND (reference sequence). The CDR3 has 15 amino acids. CDR3 bases: TGTGCCAGTAGTAACCGGGACAGTCCTAATCAGCCCCAGCATTTT. As protein: CASSNRDSPNQPQHF.

The chain has TRBV19 and TRBJ1-2; TRBD1 matches at 7 bases. Germline trimming cut 5 bases from V and 1 base from J; bases unmatched to any gene: 7. The CDR3 has 15 amino acids. In germline, CDR1 is LNHDA, CDR2 SQIVND (reference sequence). The CDR3 loop reads CASSYTRDSNYGYTF. CDR3 sequence (DNA): TGTGCCAGTAGTTACACGAGGGACAGTAACTATGGCTACACCTTC. Drawing the rest from reference TRBV19 and TRBJ1-2, the complete variable domain is DGGITQSPKYLFRKEGQNVTLSCEQNLNHDAMYWYRQDPGQGLRLIYYSQIVNDFQKGDIAEGYSVSREKKESFPLTVTSAQKNPTAFYLCASSYTRDSNYGYTFGSGTRLTVV.

This chain connects TRBV7-2 to TRBJ2-4; 9 bases are shared with TRBD2. The junction had 10 bases not matched to a gene; V was cut back by 2 bases and J by 5 bases. The length of the CDR3 is 17 residues. Germline V gene data show CDR1 as SGHTA and CDR2 as FQGNSA. CDR3 sequence (DNA): TGTGCCAGCAGCTTAATGGCAGCGGGGGGTGGCGAAAACATTCAGTACTTC. This codes for CASSLMAAGGGENIQYF.

V gene TRBV19 combines with J gene TRBJ2-7; D might be TRBD1 (6 bases). There are 15 residues in the CDR3. Germline CDR1 is LNHDA and CDR2 is SQIVND (reference sequence). Trimming left V 5 bases short and J 0 bases short, with 14 bases between. The CDR3 spells CASSYRALSSYEQYF. The CDR3, as DNA: TGTGCCAGTAGTTACAGGGCCCTTAGCTCCTACGAGCAGTACTTC. The complete variable domain, with remaining parts taken from reference TRBV19 and TRBJ2-7, reads DGGITQSPKYLFRKEGQNVTLSCEQNLNHDAMYWYRQDPGQGLRLIYYSQIVNDFQKGDIAEGYSVSREKKESFPLTVTSAQKNPTAFYLCASSYRALSSYEQYFGPGTRLTVT.

This clone was seen only once. The chain is built from TRBV30 and TRBJ1-2; 7 nucleotides line up with TRBD1. The CDR3 covers 13 residues. Germline CDR1 GTSNPN, CDR2 SVGIG (reference sequence). CDR3 sequence (DNA): TGTGCGCTCGGACAGGATGTTCGCTATGGCTACACCTTC. Residues: CALGQDVRYGYTF.

The chain has TRBV10-3 and TRBJ1-3, with D possibly being TRBD1 (5 bases). This CDR3 region has 15 residues. Trimming pared 11 bases from V and 4 bases from J, leaving 21 bases between. CDR1 ENHRY and CDR2 SYGVKD come from the germline V gene. The CDR3 sequence is CASANGGLEGNTIYF. For the CDR3, the DNA is TGTGCCTCCGCGAACGGGGGACTGGAAGGAAACACCATATATTTT.